What follows are 30 T cell receptor beta chains derived from one specimen sequenced in a study of CD8+CD57+ T cells in acquired aplastic anemia. According to the study, genomic DNA was the template for TCR beta VDJ and CDR3 profiling. Via MiXCR, TCRdb re-called the reads, giving one row per CDR3 protein. The sample has about 110,000 distinct CDR3 sequences; 51% are singletons. What was sequenced was sorted CD4+, CD8+, or CD8+CD57+ T cells (not recorded which) from PBMCs. Receptors were obtained from a human donor in good health, serving as a control.

This clonotype was detected many times. The V call is TRBV19, the J call TRBJ1-4; perhaps TRBD1 as D (5 bases). Germline loops: CDR1 LNHDA, CDR2 SQIVND (reference sequence). The V end was cut by 4 bases, the J end by 5 bases, with 17 bases between. This CDR3 has 16 residues. CDR3 sequence: CASSRSPQGGNEKLFF. CDR3 bases: TGTGCCAGTAGTAGGAGCCCCCAGGGAGGAAATGAAAAACTGTTTTTT. The full variable domain, its missing parts supplied by reference TRBV19 and TRBJ1-4, is DGGITQSPKYLFRKEGQNVTLSCEQNLNHDAMYWYRQDPGQGLRLIYYSQIVNDFQKGDIAEGYSVSREKKESFPLTVTSAQKNPTAFYLCASSRSPQGGNEKLFFGSGTQLSVL.

Details on this clonotype: Possible read error: a much larger clone is one base away. The chain joins TRBV27 to TRBJ1-1, with D possibly being TRBD1 (5 bases). The CDR3 extends over 14 amino acids. Germline V gives CDR1 MNHEY, CDR2 SMNVEV (reference sequence). The chain's CDR3 is CASSFGGSGTGAFF. CDR3 DNA: TGTGCCAGCAGTTTCGGGGGGTCGGGAACTGGAGCTTTCTTT.

This chain connects TRBV7-6 to TRBJ1-6; D gene unclear. The CDR3 runs 14 residues. Germline assignment: CDR1 SGHVS and CDR2 FNYEAQ. Trimming took 5 bases from V and 7 from J, leaving 12 bases between them. CDR3: CASSDRAGNSPLHF. The CDR3 DNA reads TGTGCCAGCAGCGATAGGGCAGGAAATTCACCCCTCCACTTT.

The J gene is TRBJ2-1, the V gene TRBV10-3, with TRBD2 identical over 9 bases. This CDR3 is built from 15 residues. Germline trimming cut 3 bases from V and 6 bases from J; bases unmatched to any gene: 6. The germline V gene has CDR1 ENHRY and CDR2 SYGVKD. CDR3 residues: CAISERAGGVNEQFF. For the CDR3, the DNA is TGTGCCATCAGTGAAAGGGCGGGAGGGGTCAATGAGCAGTTCTTC.

J is TRBJ2-7 and V is TRBV10-1; D possibly uses TRBD1 or TRBD2 (5 bases each). Germline CDR1 WNHNN, CDR2 SYGVQD (reference sequence). V lost 2 bases, J lost 2 bases, and 7 bases lay in between. The CDR3 consists of 13 residues. The CDR3 nucleotides are TGCGCCAGCAGTGAGCGGGGCCCCTACGAGCAGTACTTC. Translating it yields CASSERGPYEQYF.

The chain joins TRBV11-2 to TRBJ1-6; the match to TRBD1 covers 7 bases. The CDR3 runs to 17 residues. V was pared by 8 bases and J by 1 base, with 11 bases of the junction left unmatched. Germline CDR1 reads SGHAT; CDR2 reads FQNNGV. The CDR3 nucleotides are TGTGCCAGCCCGACAGGGTCTAGGCGTTCCTATAATTCACCCCTCCACTTT. Its translation is CASPTGSRRSYNSPLHF.

This clonotype has a count of ten or more. The V gene is TRBV4-1, the J gene TRBJ2-5; D gene ambiguous. Germline loops: CDR1 MGHRA, CDR2 YSYEKL. Trimming took off 4 bases at V and 4 bases at J, with 10 bases between the two ends. The CDR3 contains 13 residues. The CDR3 region has the DNA TGCGCCAGCAGCCCCGAAGCGCGAGAGACCCAGTACTTC. This codes for CASSPEARETQYF.

This clonotype came up many times. V usage is TRBV19 and J usage is TRBJ1-1; maybe TRBD1 (5 bases). The CDR3 runs 15 residues. V was clipped by 5 bases and J by 2 bases, with 15 bases between them. CDR1 and CDR2 from the germline V gene are LNHDA and SQIVND (reference sequence). In DNA form, the CDR3 reads TGTGCCAGTAGTCGGACACAGCGCTTTAACACTGAAGCTTTCTTT. Protein product: CASSRTQRFNTEAFF.

This clonotype was counted ten times or more. The chain joins TRBV6-1 to TRBJ2-7, with D uncertain. The length of the CDR3 is 12 residues. Trimming left V 8 bases short and J 7 bases short, with 15 bases between. The germline CDR1 and CDR2 sequences are MNHNS and SASEGT. CDR3 nucleotides: TGTGCCAGCGGTATATCCCCCCGGGAGCAGTACTTC. Protein product: CASGISPREQYF.

This clonotype was seen ten or more times. The chain has TRBV3-1 and TRBJ1-2; D gene ambiguous. CDR1 is LGHDT, CDR2 YNNKEL, per germline (reference sequence). With 0 bases removed from V and 6 bases from J, the gap between germline ends came to 14 bases. CDR3 length: 15 residues. The CDR3 DNA follows: TGTGCCAGCAGCCAAGATGAGGATGGAAGGGATGGCTACACCTTC. Protein: CASSQDEDGRDGYTF.

The genes are TRBV25-1 and TRBJ2-1; the D is unclear. The CDR3 loop spans 15 amino acids. Germline V CDR1 and CDR2: MGHDK, SYGVNS. V lost 4 bases, J lost 2 bases, and 12 bases lay in between. CDR3 coding DNA: TGTGCCAGCAGTGTCGAGGAGAGAACCTACAATGAGCAGTTCTTC. Translation: CASSVEERTYNEQFF.

The chain employs TRBV27 and TRBJ2-1; TRBD2 aligns across 11 bases. The germline CDR1 and CDR2 sequences are MNHEY and SMNVEV (reference sequence). The CDR3 covers 15 residues. V lost 6 bases to trimming and J lost 7 bases; unmatched junction nucleotides: 8. CDR3 loop: CASSSLAGGWNEQFF. The CDR3 DNA reads TGTGCCAGCAGCTCGCTAGCGGGGGGATGGAATGAGCAGTTCTTC.

The V and J genes are TRBV5-4 and TRBJ1-1; TRBD1 might be the D (6 bases). From germline, CDR1 is SGHNT and CDR2 YYREEE (reference sequence). This CDR3 spans 13 amino acids. The germline V and J ends were trimmed by 4 bases and 10 bases, with 17 bases remaining between them. The CDR3 coding sequence is TGTGCCAGCAGCCAAGATCGGGCGACAGGAGCTTTCTTT. It translates to CASSQDRATGAFF.

The sample holds many counts of this clonotype. The chain employs TRBV19 and TRBJ1-5, with unresolved D. The germline CDR1 and CDR2 sequences are LNHDA and SQIVND (reference sequence). The CDR3 is 13 residues long. V lost 5 bases and J lost 3, with 8 bases in between. The CDR3, as DNA: TGTGCCAGTAGTCCGTGGATCAATCAGCCCCAGCATTTT. Amino acids: CASSPWINQPQHF.

The genes are TRBV4-1 and TRBJ1-2; TRBD1 matches at 10 bases. Trimming took 4 bases from V and 4 from J; bases not matched to a gene: 3. CDR1 is MGHRA, CDR2 YSYEKL, per germline. CDR3 size: 14 residues. The CDR3 protein is CASSPGQGVYGYTF. The CDR3 coding sequence is TGCGCCAGCAGCCCCGGACAGGGGGTCTATGGCTACACCTTC.

This clonotype occurred a few times. The chain recombines TRBV2 with TRBJ1-4; 9 bases are shared with TRBD1. This CDR3 has 14 amino acids. Germline CDR1 and CDR2: SNHLY and FYNNEI. Trimming cost V 6 bases and J 7 bases; bases outside gene matches: 6. CDR3 sequence reads: CASRPGTGSEKLFF. The CDR3 DNA is TGTGCCAGCAGACCCGGGACAGGGTCTGAAAAACTGTTTTTT.

About this clonotype itself: One base away lies a much larger clone, so this may be a sequencing read error. The chain uses TRBV5-1 and TRBJ1-1; D not resolved. The CDR3 has 13 amino acids. CDR1 is SGHRS, CDR2 YFSETQ, per germline. CDR3 sequence: CAGSLSMNTEAFF. Written as DNA, the CDR3 is TGCGCCGGCAGCTTGAGTATGAACACTGAAGCTTTCTTT.

This clonotype showed up just a few times. V usage is TRBV7-2 and J usage is TRBJ2-5; D remains ambiguous. This CDR3 contains 12 residues. The V and J ends lost 9 bases and 4 bases respectively, with 12 bases between them. Per the germline V gene, CDR1 is SGHTA and CDR2 is FQGNSA. This CDR3 reads CASSPQLETQYF. CDR3 sequence (DNA): TGTGCCAGTAGCCCCCAACTAGAGACCCAGTACTTC. Full variable domain (missing parts from reference TRBV7-2 and TRBJ2-5): GAGVSQSPSNKVTEKGKDVELRCDPISGHTALYWYRQSLGQGLEFLIYFQGNSAPDKSGLPSDRFSAERTGGSVSTLTIQRTQQEDSAVYLCASSPQLETQYFGPGTRLLVL.

Concerning this clonotype itself: A much larger clone differs by one base, so this may be a read error. The rearrangement uses TRBV25-1 and TRBJ2-2; 12 nucleotides match TRBD2. CDR1 and CDR2 from the germline V gene are MGHDK and SYGVNS. CDR3 length equals 16 residues. The CDR3 DNA reads TGCGCCAGCAGTGCTACGCTAGCGGGGGGGGGCGGGGAGCTGTTTTTT. Amino acid sequence: CASSATLAGGGGELFF.

The CDR3, as DNA: TGTGCCAGCAGCTTATCTGGAGGGGCGGCCTACGAGCAGTACTTC. Protein: CASSLSGGAAYEQYF. The chain recombines TRBV7-9 with TRBJ2-7; weak D call: TRBD2 (6 bases). The germline CDR1 and CDR2 sequences are SEHNR and FQNEAQ (reference sequence). With 2 bases removed from V and 2 bases from J, the gap between germline ends came to 13 bases. The CDR3 covers 15 residues.

The genes are TRBV18 and TRBJ2-3; 9 bases are shared with TRBD2. With V trimmed by 7 bases and J by 2 bases, 7 bases remained unmatched. There are 15 residues in the CDR3. Germline-derived CDR1 and CDR2 are KGHSH and LQKENI. The CDR3 loop is CASLNSGGATDTQYF. Here the CDR3 DNA reads TGTGCCAGCTTGAATAGCGGGGGAGCCACAGATACGCAGTATTTT.

The table lists this clonotype with many counts. The chain links TRBV19 to TRBJ2-1; D is undetermined. This CDR3 region has 12 residues. From germline, CDR1 is LNHDA and CDR2 SQIVND (reference sequence). The ends were cut back, 3 bases at V and 4 bases at J, with 4 bases in the middle. The chain's CDR3 is CASSIGYNEQFF. In DNA form, the CDR3 reads TGTGCCAGTAGTATTGGATACAATGAGCAGTTCTTC.

The rearrangement uses TRBV2 and TRBJ1-5, with D maybe TRBD1 (5 bases). Trimming shortened V by 7 bases and J by 7 bases, and 17 bases separated the two germline ends. The CDR3 covers 14 residues. Germline CDR1 reads SNHLY; CDR2 reads FYNNEI. The CDR3 reads CASNLGQGWQPQHF. Here the CDR3 DNA reads TGTGCCAGCAATCTGGGCCAGGGTTGGCAGCCCCAGCATTTT. Full variable domain (missing parts from reference TRBV2 and TRBJ1-5): EPEVTQTPSHQVTQMGQEVILRCVPISNHLYFYWYRQILGQKVEFLVSFYNNEISEKSEIFDDQFSVERPDGSNFTLKIRSTKLEDSAMYFCASNLGQGWQPQHFGDGTRLSIL.

This clonotype was detected many times. The chain uses TRBV4-3 and TRBJ2-2; TRBD2 agrees at 11 bases. V shed 0 bases, J shed 3 bases, and the junction held 6 bases outside the gene matches. The CDR3 extends over 18 amino acids. Germline lookup yields CDR1 LGHNA and CDR2 YSLEER. The CDR3 region is CASSQEPTSGEYTGELFF. In DNA, the CDR3 is TGCGCCAGCAGCCAAGAACCGACTAGCGGGGAGTACACCGGGGAGCTGTTTTTT.

Only a few counts were recorded for this clonotype. This may come from a read error, since a much larger clone is one base off. V gene TRBV20-1 combines with J gene TRBJ2-3; TRBD2 matches 13 bases. The germline gives CDR1 DFQATT, CDR2 SNEGSKA (reference sequence). There are 16 residues in the CDR3. The V gene end was trimmed by 6 bases and the J gene end by 4 bases; junction bases not matched to a gene: 10. The CDR3: CSATTQTSGRADTQYF. The CDR3 nucleotides read TGCAGTGCGACGACACAAACTAGCGGGAGGGCAGATACGCAGTATTTT.

This sequence joins TRBV10-3 and TRBJ1-2; 7 bases align to TRBD1. The CDR3 runs to 13 residues. V gave up 11 bases and J gave up 5 bases; unmatched junction bases: 11. The V gene's germline CDR1 is ENHRY and CDR2 SYGVKD. The DNA for the CDR3 is TGTGCCTCAGGGACAGACACCTTTTATGGCTACACCTTC. This sequence encodes CASGTDTFYGYTF.

Only a few counts were recorded for this clonotype. Since a much larger clone is just one base distant, this may be a read error. The rearrangement uses TRBV5-1 and TRBJ1-1; the D gene is possibly TRBD1 (6 bases). The V and J ends lost 7 bases and 0 bases respectively, with 16 bases between them. This CDR3 spans 15 amino acids. Per the germline V gene, CDR1 is SGHRS and CDR2 is YFSETQ. The CDR3 spells CASGYQQGMNTEAFF. CDR3 sequence (DNA): TGCGCCAGCGGCTATCAACAGGGAATGAACACTGAAGCTTTCTTT. The entire variable domain, with the rest obtained from reference TRBV5-1 and TRBJ1-1, is as follows: KAGVTQTPRYLIKTRGQQVTLSCSPISGHRSVSWYQQTPGQGLQFLFEYFSETQRNKGNFPGRFSGRQFSNSRSEMNVSTLELGDSALYLCASGYQQGMNTEAFFGQGTRLTVV.

A note on this clonotype: Germline and junction disagree at one end, which may indicate a read error. The chain carries TRBV6-2 or TRBV6-3 and TRBJ2-1; 10 bases are a match to TRBD1. CDR3 size: 17 residues. CDR1 is MNHEY and CDR2 is SVGEGT in the germline V gene. The CDR3 is CASSYPPGQGSYNGQFF. In nucleotides, the CDR3 is TGTGCCAGCAGTTACCCACCGGGACAGGGGTCCTACAATGGGCAGTTCTTC.

The chain links TRBV5-6 to TRBJ2-7; 8 bases line up with TRBD2. Unmatched junction bases numbered 5, after V lost 5 bases and J lost 1 base. CDR1 is SGHDT, CDR2 YYEEEE, per germline. The CDR3 loop spans 14 amino acids. The DNA for the CDR3 is TGTGCCAGCAGATACGGGGGGGAGTCCTACGAGCAGTACTTC. As protein: CASRYGGESYEQYF.

J is TRBJ1-1 and V is TRBV9; D not resolved. This CDR3 contains 13 residues. CDR1 is SGDLS and CDR2 is YYNGEE in the germline V gene. V lost 3 bases and J 7 bases, leaving 13 bases between the germline ends. As DNA, the CDR3 is TGTGCCAGCAGCGGGATCTTTGCTAATGAAGCTTTCTTT. It codes for CASSGIFANEAFF.